The following is a T cell receptor beta chain sequence with its context. What it binds is unknown. The data originate from a study of T cell responses to AZD1222 COVID-19 vaccine. Study conclusions and caveats: Of the AZD1222 recipients, only five to seven were seropositive at baseline.

Germline CDR1 and CDR2: GTSNPN and SVGIG (reference sequence). V was pared by 3 bases and J by 5 bases, with 11 bases between. This CDR3 has 12 residues. Assay: immunoSEQ multiplex PCR; the TCRdb copy retains only in-frame clones and omits some. The sample has under 150,000 clones; 85% to 95% are singletons. J is TRBJ2-7 and V is TRBV30; maybe TRBD2 (6 bases). This receptor was obtained from an adult in good health. The input for sequencing was peripheral blood, taken on day 0 of AZD1222 vaccination. The CDR3 reads CAWRTSSHEQYF. Here the CDR3 DNA reads TGTGCCTGGAGGACTAGTAGCCACGAGCAGTACTTC. Based on the CDR3 plus reference TRBV30 and TRBJ2-7, the full variable domain is SQTIHQWPATLVQPVGSPLSLECTVEGTSNPNLYWYRQAAGRGLQLLFYSVGIGQISSEVPQNLSASRPQDRQFILSSKKLLLSDSGFYLCAWRTSSHEQYFGPGTRLTVT.